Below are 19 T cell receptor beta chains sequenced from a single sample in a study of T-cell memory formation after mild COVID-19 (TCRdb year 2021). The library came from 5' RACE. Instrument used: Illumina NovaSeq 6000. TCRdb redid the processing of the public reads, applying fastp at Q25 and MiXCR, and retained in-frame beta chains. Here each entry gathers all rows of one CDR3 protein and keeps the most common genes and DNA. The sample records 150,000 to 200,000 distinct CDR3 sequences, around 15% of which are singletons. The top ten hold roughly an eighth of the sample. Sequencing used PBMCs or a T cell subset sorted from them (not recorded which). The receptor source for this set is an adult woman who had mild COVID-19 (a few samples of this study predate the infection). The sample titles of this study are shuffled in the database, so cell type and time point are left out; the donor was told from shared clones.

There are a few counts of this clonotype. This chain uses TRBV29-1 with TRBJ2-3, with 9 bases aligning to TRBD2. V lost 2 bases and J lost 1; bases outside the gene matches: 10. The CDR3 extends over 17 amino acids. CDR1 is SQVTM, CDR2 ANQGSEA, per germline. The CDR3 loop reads CSVEFSISGSGTDTQYF. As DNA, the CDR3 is TGCAGCGTTGAATTTTCGATTAGCGGGAGTGGCACAGATACGCAGTATTTT.

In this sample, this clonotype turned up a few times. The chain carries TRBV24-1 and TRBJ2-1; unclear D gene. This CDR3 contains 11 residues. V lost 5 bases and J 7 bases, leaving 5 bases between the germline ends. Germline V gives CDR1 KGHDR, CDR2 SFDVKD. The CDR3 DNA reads TGTGCCACCAGTGCCCAAAATGAGCAGTTCTTC. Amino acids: CATSAQNEQFF.

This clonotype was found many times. CDR3: CASSLVGGAYGYTF. In nucleotides, the CDR3 is TGTGCCAGCAGCTTGGTGGGCGGAGCCTATGGCTACACCTTC. The V gene is TRBV5-4, the J gene TRBJ1-2, with D hard to call. The length of the CDR3 is 14 residues. Trimming cost V 0 bases and J 4 bases, with 10 bases left between them. Per the germline V gene, CDR1 is SGHNT and CDR2 is YYREEE (reference sequence).

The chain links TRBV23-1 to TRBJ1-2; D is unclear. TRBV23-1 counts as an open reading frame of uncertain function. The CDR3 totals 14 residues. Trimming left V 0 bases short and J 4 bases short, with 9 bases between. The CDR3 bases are TGCGCCAGCAGTCAATCGCCGGGGATCTATGGCTACACCTTC. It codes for CASSQSPGIYGYTF.

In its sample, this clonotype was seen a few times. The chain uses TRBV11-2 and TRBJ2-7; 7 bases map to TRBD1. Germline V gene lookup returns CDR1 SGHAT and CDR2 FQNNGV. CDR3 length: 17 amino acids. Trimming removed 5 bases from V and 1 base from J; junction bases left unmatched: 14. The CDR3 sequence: CASSIPLGWDRSYEQYF. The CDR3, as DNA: TGTGCCAGCAGCATACCACTCGGGTGGGACAGATCCTACGAGCAGTACTTC.

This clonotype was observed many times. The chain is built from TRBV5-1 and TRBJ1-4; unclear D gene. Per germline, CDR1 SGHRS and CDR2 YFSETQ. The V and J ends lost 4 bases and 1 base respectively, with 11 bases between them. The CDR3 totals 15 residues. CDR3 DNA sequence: TGCGCCAGCAGCCTCTCGGGAAGAACTAATGAAAAACTGTTTTTT. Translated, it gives CASSLSGRTNEKLFF.

The CDR3 loop reads CASSPEEGTNTEAFF. Here the CDR3 DNA reads TGTGCCAGCTCACCTGAAGAGGGGACGAACACTGAAGCTTTCTTT. The chain recombines TRBV18 with TRBJ1-1, with TRBD1 as a possible D gene (5 bases). This CDR3 has 15 amino acids. Trimming pared 3 bases from V and 1 base from J, leaving 12 bases between. Germline values: CDR1 KGHSH, CDR2 LQKENI.

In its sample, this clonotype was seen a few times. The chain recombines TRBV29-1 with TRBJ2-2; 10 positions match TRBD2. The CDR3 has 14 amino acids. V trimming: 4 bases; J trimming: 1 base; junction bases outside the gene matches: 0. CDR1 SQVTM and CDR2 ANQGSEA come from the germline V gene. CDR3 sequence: CSVGLAGNTGELFF. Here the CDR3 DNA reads TGCAGCGTTGGACTAGCGGGGAACACCGGGGAGCTGTTTTTT.

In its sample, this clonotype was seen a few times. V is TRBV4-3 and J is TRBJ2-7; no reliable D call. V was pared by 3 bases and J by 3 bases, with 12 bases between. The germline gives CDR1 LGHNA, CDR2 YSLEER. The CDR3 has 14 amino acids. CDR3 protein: CASSQSLVFYEQYF. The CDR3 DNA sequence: TGCGCCAGCAGCCAGTCCCTCGTATTCTACGAGCAGTACTTC.

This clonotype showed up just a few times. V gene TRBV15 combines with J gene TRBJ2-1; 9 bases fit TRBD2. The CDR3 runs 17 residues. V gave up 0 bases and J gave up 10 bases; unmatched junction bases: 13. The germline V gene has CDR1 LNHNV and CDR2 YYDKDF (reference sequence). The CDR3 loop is CATSRDLTSGPSGEQFF. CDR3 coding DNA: TGTGCCACCAGCAGAGATCTGACTAGCGGTCCTTCAGGAGAGCAGTTCTTC.

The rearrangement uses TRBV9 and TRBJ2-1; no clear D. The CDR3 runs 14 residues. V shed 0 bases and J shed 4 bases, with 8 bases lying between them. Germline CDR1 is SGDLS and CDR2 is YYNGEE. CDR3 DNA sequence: TGTGCCAGCAGCGTAGAGGGCCGGTACAATGAGCAGTTCTTC. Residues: CASSVEGRYNEQFF.

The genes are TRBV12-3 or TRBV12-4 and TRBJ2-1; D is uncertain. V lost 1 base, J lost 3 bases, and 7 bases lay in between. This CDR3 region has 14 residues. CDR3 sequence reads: CASSLDYSYNEQFF. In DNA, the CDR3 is TGTGCCAGCAGTTTAGACTATAGCTACAATGAGCAGTTCTTC.

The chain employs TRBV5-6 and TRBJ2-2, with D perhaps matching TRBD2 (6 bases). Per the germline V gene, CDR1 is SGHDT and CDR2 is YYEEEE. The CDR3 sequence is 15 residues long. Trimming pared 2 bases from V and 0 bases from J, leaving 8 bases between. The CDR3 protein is CASSLRGSNTGELFF. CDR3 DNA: TGTGCCAGCAGCTTACGGGGGTCGAACACCGGGGAGCTGTTTTTT.

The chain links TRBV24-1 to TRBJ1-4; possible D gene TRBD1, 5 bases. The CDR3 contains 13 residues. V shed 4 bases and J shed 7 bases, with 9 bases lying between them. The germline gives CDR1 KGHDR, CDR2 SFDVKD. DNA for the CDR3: TGTGCCACCAGTGACGGGGCCACTGAAAAACTGTTTTTT. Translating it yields CATSDGATEKLFF.

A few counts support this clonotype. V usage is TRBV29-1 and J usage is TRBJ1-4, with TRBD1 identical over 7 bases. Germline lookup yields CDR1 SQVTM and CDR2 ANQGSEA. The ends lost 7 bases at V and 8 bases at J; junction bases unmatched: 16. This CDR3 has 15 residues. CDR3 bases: TGCAGCGCCCCGGTTTGGACAGGAGGGGGAGAAAAACTGTTTTTT. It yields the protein CSAPVWTGGGEKLFF.

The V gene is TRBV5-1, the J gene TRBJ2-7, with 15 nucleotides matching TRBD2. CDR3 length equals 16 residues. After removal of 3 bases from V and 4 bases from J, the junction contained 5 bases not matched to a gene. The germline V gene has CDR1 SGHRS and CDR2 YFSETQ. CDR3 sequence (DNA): TGCGCCAGCAGCTCCGGCGGACTAGCGGGAGGGTACGAGCAGTACTTC. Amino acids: CASSSGGLAGGYEQYF.

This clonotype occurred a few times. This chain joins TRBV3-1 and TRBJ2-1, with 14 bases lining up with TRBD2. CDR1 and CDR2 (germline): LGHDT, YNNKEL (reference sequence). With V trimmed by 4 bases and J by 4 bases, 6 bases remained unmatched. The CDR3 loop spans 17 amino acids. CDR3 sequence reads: CASSLRLAGGGYNEQFF. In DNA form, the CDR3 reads TGTGCCAGCAGCCTCCGACTAGCGGGAGGGGGATACAATGAGCAGTTCTTC.

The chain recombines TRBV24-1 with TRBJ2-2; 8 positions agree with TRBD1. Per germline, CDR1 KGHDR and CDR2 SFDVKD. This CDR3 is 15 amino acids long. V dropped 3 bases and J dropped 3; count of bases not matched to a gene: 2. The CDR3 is CATSDPDRDTGELFF. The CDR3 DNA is TGTGCCACCAGTGATCCGGACAGGGACACCGGGGAGCTGTTTTTT.

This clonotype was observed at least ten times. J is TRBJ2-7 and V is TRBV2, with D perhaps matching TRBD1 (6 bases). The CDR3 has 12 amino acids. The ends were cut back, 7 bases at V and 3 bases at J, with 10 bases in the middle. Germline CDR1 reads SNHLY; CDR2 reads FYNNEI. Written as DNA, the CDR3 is TGTGCCAGCACCAGGGGATACTACGAGCAGTACTTC. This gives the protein CASTRGYYEQYF.